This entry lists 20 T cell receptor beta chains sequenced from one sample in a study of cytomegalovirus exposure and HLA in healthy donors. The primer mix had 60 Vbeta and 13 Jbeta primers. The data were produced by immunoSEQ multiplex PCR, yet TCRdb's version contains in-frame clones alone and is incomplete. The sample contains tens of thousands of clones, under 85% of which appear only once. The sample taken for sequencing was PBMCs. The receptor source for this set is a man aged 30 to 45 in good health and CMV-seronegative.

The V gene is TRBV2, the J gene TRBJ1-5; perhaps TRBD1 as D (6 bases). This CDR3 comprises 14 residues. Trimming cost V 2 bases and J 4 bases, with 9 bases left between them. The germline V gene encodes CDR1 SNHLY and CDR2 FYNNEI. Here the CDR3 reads CASSEMQGNQPQHF. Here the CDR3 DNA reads TGTGCCAGCAGTGAAATGCAGGGGAATCAGCCCCAGCATTTT.

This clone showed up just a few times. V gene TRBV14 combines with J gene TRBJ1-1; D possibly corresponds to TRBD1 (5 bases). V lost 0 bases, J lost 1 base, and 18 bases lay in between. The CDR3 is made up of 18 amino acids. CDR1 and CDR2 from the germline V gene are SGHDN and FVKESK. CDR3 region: CASSQDRSQGEGNTEAFF. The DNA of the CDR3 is TGTGCCAGCAGCCAAGATCGCTCTCAAGGGGAAGGGAACACTGAAGCTTTCTTT.

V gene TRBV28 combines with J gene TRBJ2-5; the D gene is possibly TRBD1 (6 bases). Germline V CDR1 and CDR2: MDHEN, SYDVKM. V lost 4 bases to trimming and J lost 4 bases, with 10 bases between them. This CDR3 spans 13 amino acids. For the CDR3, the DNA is TGTGCCAGCAGTTCAGGGGACCTAGAGACCCAGTACTTC. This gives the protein CASSSGDLETQYF.

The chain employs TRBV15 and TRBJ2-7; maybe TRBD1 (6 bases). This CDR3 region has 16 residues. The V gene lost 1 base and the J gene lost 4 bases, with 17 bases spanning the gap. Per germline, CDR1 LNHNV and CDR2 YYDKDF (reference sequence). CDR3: CATSRVTGSGSYEQYF. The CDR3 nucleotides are TGTGCCACCAGCAGAGTTACAGGGAGCGGTTCGTACGAGCAGTACTTC.

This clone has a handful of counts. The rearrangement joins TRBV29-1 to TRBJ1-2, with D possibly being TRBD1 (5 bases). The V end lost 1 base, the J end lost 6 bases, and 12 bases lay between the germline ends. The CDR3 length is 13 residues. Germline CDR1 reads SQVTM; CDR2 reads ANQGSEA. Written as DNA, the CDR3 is TGCAGCGTTGAAGCGGGGGTATGGGATGGCTACACCTTC. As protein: CSVEAGVWDGYTF.

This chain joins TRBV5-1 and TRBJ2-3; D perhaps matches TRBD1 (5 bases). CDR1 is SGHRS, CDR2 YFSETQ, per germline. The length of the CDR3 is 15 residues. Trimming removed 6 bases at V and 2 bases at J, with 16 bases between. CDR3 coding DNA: TGCGCCAGCAACTATCTAGGGGCATACACAGATACGCAGTATTTT. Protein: CASNYLGAYTDTQYF.

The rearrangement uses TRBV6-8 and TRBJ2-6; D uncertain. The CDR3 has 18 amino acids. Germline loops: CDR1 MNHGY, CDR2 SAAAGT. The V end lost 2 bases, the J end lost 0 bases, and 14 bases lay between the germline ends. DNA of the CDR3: TGTGCCAGCAGTTACAAGGTTTTGAGGAGCTCTGGGGCCAACGTCCTGACTTTC. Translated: CASSYKVLRSSGANVLTF.

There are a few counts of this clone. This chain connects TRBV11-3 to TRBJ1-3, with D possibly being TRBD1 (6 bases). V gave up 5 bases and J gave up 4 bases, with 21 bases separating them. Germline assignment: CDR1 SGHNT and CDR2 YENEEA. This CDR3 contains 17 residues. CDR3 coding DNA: TGTGCCAGCAGCCCGAGGTCGGGACAAGGGACGGGAAACACCATATATTTT. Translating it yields CASSPRSGQGTGNTIYF.

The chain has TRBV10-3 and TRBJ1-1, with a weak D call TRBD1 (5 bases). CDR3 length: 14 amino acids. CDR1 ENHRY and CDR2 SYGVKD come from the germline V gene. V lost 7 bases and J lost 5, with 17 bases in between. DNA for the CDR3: TGTGCCATCACCGAGGGAGGGGATGATACTGAAGCTTTCTTT. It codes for CAITEGGDDTEAFF.

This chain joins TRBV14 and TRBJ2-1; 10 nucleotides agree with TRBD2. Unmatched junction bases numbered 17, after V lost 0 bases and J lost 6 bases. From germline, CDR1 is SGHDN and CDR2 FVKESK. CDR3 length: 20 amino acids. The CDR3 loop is CASSQDSLAGVWEGGNEQFF. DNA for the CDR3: TGTGCCAGCAGCCAAGACTCTCTAGCGGGGGTATGGGAAGGGGGCAATGAGCAGTTCTTC.

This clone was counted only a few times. This chain's CDR3 is CASTPGQGFVNEKLFF. As DNA, the CDR3 is TGTGCCAGCACTCCGGGACAGGGGTTTGTAAACGAAAAACTGTTTTTT. The gene calls are TRBV6-6 and TRBJ1-4; 10 bases map to TRBD1. V trimming: 7 bases; J trimming: 8 bases; junction bases outside the gene matches: 13. Germline V lookup: CDR1 MNHNY, CDR2 SVGAGI (reference sequence). The CDR3 is 16 residues long.

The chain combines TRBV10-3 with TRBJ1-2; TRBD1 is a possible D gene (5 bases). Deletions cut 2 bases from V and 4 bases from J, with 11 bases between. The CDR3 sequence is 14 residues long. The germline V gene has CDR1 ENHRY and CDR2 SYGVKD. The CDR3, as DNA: TGTGCCATCAGTGAGGCGACTGGGGCCTATGGCTACACCTTC. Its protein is CAISEATGAYGYTF.

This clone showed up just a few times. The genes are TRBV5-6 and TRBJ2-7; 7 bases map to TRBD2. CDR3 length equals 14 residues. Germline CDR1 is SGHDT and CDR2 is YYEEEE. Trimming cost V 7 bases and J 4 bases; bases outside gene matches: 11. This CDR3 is CASAMGGIEYEQYF. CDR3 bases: TGTGCCAGCGCCATGGGGGGGATTGAATACGAGCAGTACTTC.

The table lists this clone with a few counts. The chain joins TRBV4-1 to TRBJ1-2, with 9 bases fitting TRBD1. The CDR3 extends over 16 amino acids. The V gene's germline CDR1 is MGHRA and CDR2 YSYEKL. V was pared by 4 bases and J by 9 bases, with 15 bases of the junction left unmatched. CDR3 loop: CASSPPPPGQGERYTF. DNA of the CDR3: TGCGCCAGCAGCCCCCCGCCCCCGGGACAGGGCGAACGCTACACCTTC.

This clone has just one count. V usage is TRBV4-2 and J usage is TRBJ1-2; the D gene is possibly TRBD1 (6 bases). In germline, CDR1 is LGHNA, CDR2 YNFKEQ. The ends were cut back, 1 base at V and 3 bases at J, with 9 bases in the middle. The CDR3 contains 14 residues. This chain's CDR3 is CASSQAGQDYGYTF. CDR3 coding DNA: TGTGCCAGCAGCCAAGCGGGACAAGACTATGGCTACACCTTC.

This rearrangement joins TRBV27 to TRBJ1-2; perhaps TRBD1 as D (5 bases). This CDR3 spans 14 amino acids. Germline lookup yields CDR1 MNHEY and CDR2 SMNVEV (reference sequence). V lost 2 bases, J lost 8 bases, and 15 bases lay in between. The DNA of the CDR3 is TGTGCCAGCAGTTTAACCGACAGCCGTGTGGGCTACACCTTC. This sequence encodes CASSLTDSRVGYTF.

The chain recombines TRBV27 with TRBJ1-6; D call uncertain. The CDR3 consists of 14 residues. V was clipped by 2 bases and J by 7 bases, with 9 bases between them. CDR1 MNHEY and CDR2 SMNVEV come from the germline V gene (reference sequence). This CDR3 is CASSLRQENSPLHF. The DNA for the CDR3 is TGTGCCAGCAGTTTAAGGCAGGAAAATTCACCCCTCCACTTT.

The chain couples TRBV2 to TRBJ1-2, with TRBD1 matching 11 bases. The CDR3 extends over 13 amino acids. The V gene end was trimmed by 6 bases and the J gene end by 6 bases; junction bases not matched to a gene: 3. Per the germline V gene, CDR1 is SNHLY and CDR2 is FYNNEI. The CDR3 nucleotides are TGTGCCAGCAGCTTGGGACAGGGGGATGGCTACACCTTC. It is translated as CASSLGQGDGYTF.

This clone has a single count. The CDR3 DNA sequence: TGTGCCAGCAGCCCCGGACAGGGGGTTTTCACTGAAGCTTTCTTT. Amino acid sequence: CASSPGQGVFTEAFF. V usage is TRBV5-6 and J usage is TRBJ1-1, with TRBD1 matching over 10 bases. The V gene's germline CDR1 is SGHDT and CDR2 YYEEEE. The V gene end was trimmed by 4 bases and the J gene end by 4 bases; junction bases not matched to a gene: 7. The CDR3 extends over 15 amino acids.

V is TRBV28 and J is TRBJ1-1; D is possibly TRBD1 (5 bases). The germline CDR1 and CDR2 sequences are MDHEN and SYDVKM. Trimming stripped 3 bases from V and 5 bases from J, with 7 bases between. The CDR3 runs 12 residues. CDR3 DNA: TGTGCCAGCAGTTTGCAGGGAACTGAAGCTTTCTTT. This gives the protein CASSLQGTEAFF.